The 9 T cell receptor beta chains given below trace back to one sample, sequenced in a study of metastatic and nonmetastatic thyroid tumors. Thyroid surgery was preceded by no treatment in any patient. With MiXCR, TCRdb called clones anew from the PCR reads. This sample has 15,000 to 20,000 clones; about 29% occur once, and the top ten carry roughly 12%. Sequencing was performed on tumor tissue. These receptors originate from a male donor with papillary thyroid cancer or a benign thyroid nodule (not recorded which). Some clones in this sample may be carry-over from other donors' samples.

A few counts support this clone. The gene calls are TRBV20-1 and TRBJ1-2; D ambiguous. CDR1 and CDR2 from the germline V gene are DFQATT and SNEGSKA (reference sequence). The CDR3 is 14 residues long. Trimming left V 3 bases short and J 7 bases short, with 18 bases between. This CDR3 is CSASPLEYSGGYTF. The CDR3 region has the DNA TGCAGTGCTAGTCCGCTAGAGTATTCGGGTGGCTACACCTTC.

This chain connects TRBV20-1 to TRBJ1-5, with D perhaps TRBD1 (5 bases). Germline V CDR1 and CDR2: DFQATT, SNEGSKA (reference sequence). The CDR3 loop spans 13 amino acids. V lost 3 bases to trimming and J lost 4 bases, with 10 bases between them. The DNA of the CDR3 is TGCAGTGCTAGCGGGACTGGGAATCAGCCCCAGCATTTT. It translates to CSASGTGNQPQHF.

This clone was found many times. A read error may be the cause here, since a much bigger clone is one base away. The CDR3 sequence: CAVSGLADNEQFF. The CDR3 DNA is TGTGCCGTCTCGGGACTAGCGGACAATGAGCAGTTCTTC. This rearrangement joins TRBV2 to TRBJ2-1, with 11 nucleotides matching TRBD2. Unmatched junction bases numbered 5, after V lost 11 bases and J lost 5 bases. The CDR3 contains 13 residues. Germline CDR1 and CDR2: SNHLY and FYNNEI.

This clone qualifies as medium-sized. This chain connects TRBV25-1 to TRBJ2-1; TRBD2 aligns across 13 bases. The CDR3 totals 13 residues. V lost 6 bases to trimming and J lost 12 bases; unmatched junction nucleotides: 5. The germline V gene encodes CDR1 MGHDK and CDR2 SYGVNS. Written as DNA, the CDR3 is TGTGCCAGCAGACTAGCGGGAGGGCCCGGGCAGTTCTTC. Translated: CASRLAGGPGQFF.

This clone was seen many times. The chain's CDR3 is CASSEGLAVSTDTQYF. The CDR3 DNA reads as TGCGCCAGCAGCGAAGGACTAGCGGTCAGCACAGATACGCAGTATTTT. This chain joins TRBV5-1 and TRBJ2-3; TRBD2 matches at 10 bases. The CDR3 totals 16 residues. The junction had 5 bases not matched to a gene; V was cut back by 4 bases and J by 0 bases. The germline gives CDR1 SGHRS, CDR2 YFSETQ.

Comment on this clone: The junction differs from germline at one of its ends, possibly a read error. The rearrangement links TRBV6-1 to TRBJ2-1, with 13 positions matching TRBD2. CDR3 size: 15 residues. Germline V gene sequence: CDR1 MNHNS, CDR2 SASEGT. CDR3 nucleotide sequence: TGTGCCATCAGTGAACTAGCGGGAGGGTACAATGAGCAGTTCTTC. Its protein product is CAISELAGGYNEQFF.

This clone was counted many times. J is TRBJ2-5 and V is TRBV9, with 10 bases aligning to TRBD1. The CDR3 runs to 13 residues. V shed 4 bases, J shed 5 bases, and the junction held 2 bases outside the gene matches. CDR1 and CDR2 (germline): SGDLS, YYNGEE. The CDR3 spells CASSRQGAETQYF. The CDR3 DNA reads TGTGCCAGCAGCAGACAGGGGGCGGAGACCCAGTACTTC. The entire variable domain, with the rest obtained from reference TRBV9 and TRBJ2-5, is as follows: DSGVTQTPKHLITATGQRVTLRCSPRSGDLSVYWYQQSLDQGLQFLIQYYNGEERAKGNILERFSAQQFPDLHSELNLSSLELGDSALYFCASSRQGAETQYFGPGTRLLVL.

V usage is TRBV2 and J usage is TRBJ2-6; D is unresolved. Trimming left V 8 bases short and J 2 bases short, with 7 bases between. Per germline, CDR1 SNHLY and CDR2 FYNNEI. This CDR3 comprises 13 residues. This CDR3 is CASVRPGANVLTF. The CDR3 DNA reads TGTGCCAGCGTCCGGCCTGGGGCCAACGTCCTGACTTTC. Together with reference TRBV2 and TRBJ2-6, the CDR3 gives the full variable domain: EPEVTQTPSHQVTQMGQEVILRCVPISNHLYFYWYRQILGQKVEFLVSFYNNEISEKSEIFDDQFSVERPDGSNFTLKIRSTKLEDSAMYFCASVRPGANVLTFGAGSRLTVL.

The chain recombines TRBV20-1 with TRBJ1-1, with 8 bases that match TRBD1. This CDR3 contains 14 residues. V was pared by 3 bases and J by 3 bases, with 6 bases of the junction left unmatched. Per the germline V gene, CDR1 is DFQATT and CDR2 is SNEGSKA (reference sequence). CDR3 nucleotides: TGCAGTGCTAGCTTGACAGGGGATTACACTGAAGCTTTCTTT. This translates into CSASLTGDYTEAFF.